These T cell receptor beta chains were read from a single sample in a study of blood T cells in healthy people across ages. TCRdb re-derived calls from the 5' RACE reads in MiXCR, one entry per CDR3 protein. The table records about 1,500,000 distinct CDR3 sequences, 42% of them present only once. Input material: blood. The source of these receptors is a woman between 18 and 30 years old in good health. CDR3s include the opening cysteine and the closing phenylalanine or tryptophan. A D gene is named only where the DNA matches it firmly. Not all rows give a size; the values are once, few, many and, for expanded clones, a class.

d_gene: TRBD2
abundance: .
j_gene: TRBJ2-5
v_gene: TRBV4-1
CDR3nt: TGCGCCAGCAGCCAAGAGAACTCAGGGAGGGCGCAGTACTTC
CDR3aa: CASSQENSGRAQYF

d_gene: TRBD1
abundance: .
j_gene: TRBJ1-2
v_gene: TRBV7-9
CDR3nt: TGTGCCAGCAGCTTCTCGGGACAGGGCTACACCTTC
CDR3aa: CASSFSGQGYTF

d_gene: TRBD1
abundance: .
j_gene: TRBJ2-2
v_gene: TRBV12-3/TRBV12-4
CDR3nt: TGTGCCAGCAGTTTCCGACAGGGGGCGTTAGACGGGGAGCTGTTTTTT
CDR3aa: CASSFRQGALDGELFF

d_gene: TRBD1
abundance: few
j_gene: TRBJ2-7
v_gene: TRBV2
CDR3nt: TGTGCCAGCAGGGAAACAGGGGGCGGCGAGCAGTACTTC
CDR3aa: CASRETGGGEQYF

d_gene: .
abundance: .
j_gene: TRBJ1-2
v_gene: TRBV4-1
CDR3nt: TGCGCCAGCAGCCAATCGGCGACAGGCGGGTCGAATGGCTACACCTTC
CDR3aa: CASSQSATGGSNGYTF

d_gene: .
abundance: once
j_gene: TRBJ2-3
v_gene: TRBV5-1
CDR3nt: TGCGCCAGCAACTTGATCACGGCAGCGGCGCCCACAGATACGCAGTATTTT
CDR3aa: CASNLITAAAPTDTQYF

d_gene: TRBD1
abundance: .
j_gene: TRBJ2-7
v_gene: TRBV5-5
CDR3nt: TGTGCCAGCAGCTTGAGCGCAGACAGGGCTAATGAGCAGTACTTC
CDR3aa: CASSLSADRANEQYF

d_gene: .
abundance: .
j_gene: TRBJ1-6
v_gene: TRBV6-4
CDR3nt: TGTGCCAGCAGTGAGCAGGGGACCCATTCACCCCTCCACTTT
CDR3aa: CASSEQGTHSPLHF

d_gene: .
abundance: .
j_gene: TRBJ2-1
v_gene: TRBV11-1
CDR3nt: TGTGCCCCCGAGGAGCTGAATGAGCAGTTCTTC
CDR3aa: CAPEELNEQFF

d_gene: TRBD1
abundance: .
j_gene: TRBJ1-6
v_gene: TRBV20-1
CDR3nt: TGCAGTGCCAGACAGGGACTAAACAATTCACCCCTCCACTTT
CDR3aa: CSARQGLNNSPLHF

d_gene: .
abundance: few
j_gene: TRBJ1-1
v_gene: TRBV7-9
CDR3nt: TGTGCCAGCAGCCGGGCGGCTACCCTTAACACTGAAGCTTTCTTT
CDR3aa: CASSRAATLNTEAFF

d_gene: .
abundance: many
j_gene: TRBJ2-3
v_gene: TRBV4-2
CDR3nt: TGTGCCAGCAGCCAAGACCGGACGGTTGATACGCAGTATTTT
CDR3aa: CASSQDRTVDTQYF

d_gene: .
abundance: many
j_gene: TRBJ2-3
v_gene: TRBV29-1
CDR3nt: TGCAGCGTTGGGGGGACGGATTATAGCACAGATACGCAGTATTTT
CDR3aa: CSVGGTDYSTDTQYF

d_gene: .
abundance: .
j_gene: TRBJ1-2
v_gene: TRBV27
CDR3nt: TGTGCCAGCAGTTTAGCGGGACGGAATTTCTATGGCTACACCTTC
CDR3aa: CASSLAGRNFYGYTF

d_gene: .
abundance: few
j_gene: TRBJ2-5
v_gene: TRBV29-1
CDR3nt: TGCAGCGTTGAAGATCGTCCCCTTGTGACCCAGTACTTC
CDR3aa: CSVEDRPLVTQYF